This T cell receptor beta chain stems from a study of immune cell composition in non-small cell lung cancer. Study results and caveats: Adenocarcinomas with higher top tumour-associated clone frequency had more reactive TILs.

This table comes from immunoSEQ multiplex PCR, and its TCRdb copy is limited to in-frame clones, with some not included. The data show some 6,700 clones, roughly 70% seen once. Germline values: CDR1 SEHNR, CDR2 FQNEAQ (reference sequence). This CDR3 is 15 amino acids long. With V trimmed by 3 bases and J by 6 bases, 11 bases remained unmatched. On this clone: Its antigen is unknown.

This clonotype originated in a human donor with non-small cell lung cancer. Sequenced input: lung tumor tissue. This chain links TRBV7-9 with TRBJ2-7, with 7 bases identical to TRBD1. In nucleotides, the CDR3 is TGTGCCAGCAGCTTTACAGGGGCCAACCTAGGCGAGCAGTACTTC. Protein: CASSFTGANLGEQYF.